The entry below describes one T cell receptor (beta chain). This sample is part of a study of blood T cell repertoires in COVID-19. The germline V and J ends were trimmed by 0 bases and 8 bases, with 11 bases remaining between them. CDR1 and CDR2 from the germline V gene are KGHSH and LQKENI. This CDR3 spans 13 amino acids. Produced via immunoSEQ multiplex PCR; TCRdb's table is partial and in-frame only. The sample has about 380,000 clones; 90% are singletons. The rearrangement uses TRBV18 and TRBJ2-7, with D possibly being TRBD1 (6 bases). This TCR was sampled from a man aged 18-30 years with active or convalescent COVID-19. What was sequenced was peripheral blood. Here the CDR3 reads CASSPPTGLKQYF. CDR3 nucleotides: TGTGCCAGCTCACCACCAACAGGGTTAAAGCAGTACTTC.